This TCR beta chain was observed in a study of T cell responses to AZD1222 COVID-19 vaccine (dated by TCRdb to the early 2020s). Broadly, across the study: TCR sequencing covered fewer than 250 trial participants: about 210 given two doses of AZD1222 and around 25 given two doses of MenACWY control vaccine. Trial participants were enrolled into age subgroups of 18-55, 56-69 and 70-plus years, which contained around 150, 29 and 61 TCR-sequenced participants, respectively.

General findings and caveats noted by the study authors: Participants were mostly white British, with more females than males. The authors suggested clonal diversity may have been underestimated. Only a handful of AZD1222 recipients were SARS-CoV-2 seropositive at baseline, limiting conclusions about previously exposed vaccinees. The whole spike protein was spanned by vaccine-associated CD4 TCRs, and dominant responses were seen in regions 160-218 and 743-854. Reportedly, almost half of the unique spike-specific TCRs recognized epitopes lying outside the regions that are mutated in the B.1.351 and B.1.1.7 variants. Spike-specific TCR breadth and depth rose significantly after two AZD1222 doses compared with day 0 and with MenACWY recipients. The 56-69-year group was small, and its depth increase did not reach significance, likely because of low power. Because no samples from the day 14 peak response were available, repertoires could be characterized only after the peak T cell response.

This clone was detected once. Its antigen specificity is not known. Base-call qualities are not available, and no considerably larger clone is one nucleotide away. The CDR3 regions of human TCRbeta chains were subjected to immunosequencing. In the source study's methods: Repertoire TCRs were matched against a reference library of SARS-CoV-2-specific TCRs generated with the MIRA antigen-specificity platform. Breadth was defined as the fraction of unique TCRs that were SARS-CoV-2-associated. Depth was defined as the fraction of total T cells that were SARS-CoV-2-associated. Using the MIRA data, each spike-specific TCR was mapped to the spike region that the TCR reacts to and placed in a CD4 or CD8 class. Log10-transformed breadth and depth values were compared by one-way ANOVA with Sidak's multiple comparisons tests. What TCRdb holds here is the immuneACCESS table cut down to in-frame rearrangements. Part of the clones is not present; checked against another copy, under half of the missing clones reflect an unresolved V gene, and the others are unexplained. D and trimming come from the DNA, and the V and J calls and clone size come from that table. For this sample the table gives around 78,000 clones, of which just over 90% were detected only once. The ten most abundant clones make up around 3.2% of the sample.

Per the publication, the time point label means: about 28 days (+/-7) after the second vaccine dose. AZD1222 recipients given second doses at about 4 weeks or at about 12 weeks were pooled, since spike-specific TCR depth and breadth were not found to differ between the two schedules. Vaccinee samples were obtained from the UK trials COV001 and COV002, which included a single-blind randomized controlled phase 2/3 trial of AZD1222 (ChAdOx1 nCoV-19) in healthy adults. For TCRbeta chain sequencing, PBMC samples from trial participants were taken at day 0 and at day 28 after the second dose. The sequence came from an adult who received the AZD1222 COVID-19 vaccine. The sequencing used peripheral blood, collected 28 days after the second AZD1222 dose.

The nucleotides read TGTGCCAGCAGCGTAGACCGGGACCCAGAGTACGAGCAGTACTTC. This encodes CASSVDRDPEYEQYF. Recombination connected TRBV5-5 to TRBJ2-7; the D gene is possibly TRBD1 or TRBD2, with 5 bases matching each. From its cysteine to its phenylalanine, the CDR3 spans 15 amino acids. The only DNA kept is the CDR3, 45 bases in frame from the first base. V and J are truncated by 4 bases and 4 bases respectively, leaving an intervening sequence of 18 bases. CDR1 and CDR2, looked up from the germline V gene (reference sequence), are SGHKS and YYEKEE.